This T cell receptor (beta chain) came from a study of beta chain features in type 1 diabetes. Expressed TCRB transcripts were sequenced after all isolated RNA was converted to cDNA. Repertoires were generated with immunoSEQ multiplex PCR, while TCRdb's copy carries only in-frame clones and drops some. The sample records roughly 350,000 clones, 9.5% to 11% being singletons. V was cut by 1 base and J by 5 bases, with 10 bases left in between. This CDR3 has 14 residues. The V gene's germline CDR1 is SGHKS and CDR2 YYEKEE (reference sequence). The sequence came from a woman younger than 45 in good health. The source material was naive CD4+ T cells from blood. The V and J genes are TRBV5-5 and TRBJ2-1; no definite D call. The CDR3 loop is CASSLPPPDNEQFF. CDR3 nucleotide sequence: TGTGCCAGCAGCTTGCCCCCCCCAGACAATGAGCAGTTCTTC.